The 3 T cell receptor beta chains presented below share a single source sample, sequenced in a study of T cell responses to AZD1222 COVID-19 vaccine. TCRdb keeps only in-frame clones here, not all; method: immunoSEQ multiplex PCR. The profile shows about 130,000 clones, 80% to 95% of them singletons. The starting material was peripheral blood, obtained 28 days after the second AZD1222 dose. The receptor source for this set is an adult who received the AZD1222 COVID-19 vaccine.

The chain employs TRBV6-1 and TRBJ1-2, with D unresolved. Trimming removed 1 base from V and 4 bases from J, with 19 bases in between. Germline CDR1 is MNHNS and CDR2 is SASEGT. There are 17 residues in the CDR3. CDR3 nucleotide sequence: TGTGCCAGCAGTGAAGTAACCCTAGGTCCTCGTGGCTATGGCTACACCTTC. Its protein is CASSEVTLGPRGYGYTF.

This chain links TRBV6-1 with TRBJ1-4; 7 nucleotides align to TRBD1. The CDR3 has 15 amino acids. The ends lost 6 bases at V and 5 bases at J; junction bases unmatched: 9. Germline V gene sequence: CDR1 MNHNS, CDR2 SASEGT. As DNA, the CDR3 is TGTGCCAGCAGCGACCGGGACAGACGAAATGAAAAACTGTTTTTT. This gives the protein CASSDRDRRNEKLFF.

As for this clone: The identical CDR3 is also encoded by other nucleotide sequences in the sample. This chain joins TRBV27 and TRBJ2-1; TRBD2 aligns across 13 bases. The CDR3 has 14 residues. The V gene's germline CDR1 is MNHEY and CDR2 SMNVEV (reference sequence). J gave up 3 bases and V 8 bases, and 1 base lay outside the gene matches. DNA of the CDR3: TGTGCCAGCCGGACTAGCGGGAGCTACAATGAGCAGTTCTTC. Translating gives CASRTSGSYNEQFF.